The T cell receptor beta chain under discussion was sequenced for a study of blood T cell repertoires in COVID-19. The overall study: Specimens from acute and convalescent COVID-19 originated in the United States, Italy and Spain. Nucleic acid was either cDNA or gDNA, and it came from T cells, B-cell-depleted T cells, or PBMCs.

V was pared by 2 bases and J by 1 base, with 5 bases between. The CDR3 length is 12 residues. Germline V gene lookup returns CDR1 GTSNPN and CDR2 SVGIG (reference sequence). For this clone: Distinct nucleotide sequences in the sample also encode this CDR3.

Authors' methods: Reference gene primer amplification gave nucleated cell count estimates. This table comes from immunoSEQ multiplex PCR, and its TCRdb copy is limited to in-frame clones, with some not included. The DNA gave D and trimming, while V, J and clone size come from that table. Counted here are tens of thousands of clones, over 80% occurring once; the ten biggest clones make up 15%. The J gene is TRBJ1-1, the V gene TRBV30; D might be TRBD1 (5 bases). Sample: peripheral blood. The receptor comes from a human donor in a cohort sampled during active COVID-19. The CDR3 loop is CAWSQGNTEAFF. The DNA for the CDR3 is TGTGCCTGGAGTCAGGGGAACACTGAAGCTTTCTTT. Using reference TRBV30 and TRBJ1-1 for the parts outside the CDR3, the full variable domain is SQTIHQWPATLVQPVGSPLSLECTVEGTSNPNLYWYRQAAGRGLQLLFYSVGIGQISSEVPQNLSASRPQDRQFILSSKKLLLSDSGFYLCAWSQGNTEAFFGQGTRLTVV.